This T cell receptor beta chain was recovered during a study of cytomegalovirus exposure and HLA in healthy donors. Using immunoSEQ multiplex PCR, the repertoire was profiled, and TCRdb retains in-frame clones only, with some absent. The sample includes tens of thousands of clones, over 75% of them seen just once. This TCR was recovered from a woman aged 25-40 years in good health and CMV-seronegative. The material sequenced was PBMCs.

This chain's CDR3 is CASSEQGSGANVLTF. CDR3 sequence (DNA): TGTGCCAGCAGTGAACAGGGAAGTGGGGCCAACGTCCTGACTTTC. The chain joins TRBV2 to TRBJ2-6; weak D call: TRBD1 (5 bases). Trimming pared 2 bases from V and 3 bases from J, leaving 8 bases between. The CDR3 contains 15 residues. Germline CDR1 and CDR2: SNHLY and FYNNEI.